This T cell receptor (beta chain) stems from a study of cytomegalovirus exposure and HLA in healthy donors. Study-wide results and caveats: In an earlier analysis, most TCR beta V segments were productive about 87% or about 30% of the time.

The PCR employed 60 Vbeta primers together with 13 Jbeta primers. The protocol was immunoSEQ multiplex PCR, while the TCRdb copy is restricted to in-frame clones and leaves out a portion. Here the sample spans fewer than 100,000 clones, roughly 78% being singletons. CDR1 KGHSH and CDR2 LQKENI come from the germline V gene. With V trimmed by 4 bases and J by 7 bases, 3 bases remained unmatched. CDR3 length: 12 amino acids. In the case of this clone: Its antigen is unknown.

This chain uses TRBV18 with TRBJ1-2, with 7 positions matching TRBD1. Source material: PBMCs. This sequence originates from a male donor in good health and CMV-seropositive. The CDR3: CASSRQGPGYTF. The CDR3 DNA sequence: TGTGCCAGCTCACGACAGGGCCCTGGCTACACCTTC.